This T cell receptor (beta chain) was captured by sequencing in a study of T cells after yellow fever vaccination. Whole-study findings and limits: A small share of clonotypes appeared in both CD4 and CD8 compartments. Contaminating bulk clonotypes could be abundant in FACS-sorted repertoires.

This clonotype was seen more than once but under ten times. The target antigen is unknown. 5'RACE template switching generated TCR cDNA, adding a universal primer site and UMIs. TCRdb re-called the 5' RACE reads through MiXCR, storing one row per CDR3 protein. The repertoire holds about 400,000 distinct CDR3 sequences, approximately 5.7% seen once, with 15% in the top ten. This CDR3 has 20 amino acids. The germline gives CDR1 MDHEN, CDR2 SYDVKM. V lost 2 bases to trimming and J lost 0 bases, with 20 bases between them. The sequence derives from a man in his thirties or forties who received the YFV17D yellow fever vaccine. This chain joins TRBV28 and TRBJ2-6; the D is unclear. Source: PBMCs, taken 5 days after the yellow fever booster vaccination. The CDR3 region is CASSLETPKELFSGANVLTF. The CDR3 DNA follows: TGTGCCAGCAGTTTAGAAACCCCCAAGGAACTCTTCTCTGGGGCCAACGTCCTGACTTTC.